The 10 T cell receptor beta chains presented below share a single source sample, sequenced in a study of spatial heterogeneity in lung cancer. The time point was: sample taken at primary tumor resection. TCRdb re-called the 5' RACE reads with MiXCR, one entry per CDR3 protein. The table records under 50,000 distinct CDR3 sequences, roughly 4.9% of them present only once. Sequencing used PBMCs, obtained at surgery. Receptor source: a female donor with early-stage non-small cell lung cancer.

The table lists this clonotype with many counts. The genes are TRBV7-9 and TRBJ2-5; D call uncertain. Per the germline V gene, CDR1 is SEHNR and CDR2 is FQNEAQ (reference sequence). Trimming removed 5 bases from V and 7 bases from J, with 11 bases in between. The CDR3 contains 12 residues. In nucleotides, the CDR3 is TGTGCCAGCAGCGACCTTATGTGGACCCAGTACTTC. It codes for CASSDLMWTQYF.

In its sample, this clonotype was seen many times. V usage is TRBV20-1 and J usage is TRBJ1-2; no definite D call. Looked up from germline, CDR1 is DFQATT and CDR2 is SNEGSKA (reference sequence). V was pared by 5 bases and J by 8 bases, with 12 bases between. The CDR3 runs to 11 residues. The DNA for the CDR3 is TGCAGTGCTCCTTTCAGCGCCGGCTACACCTTC. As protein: CSAPFSAGYTF.

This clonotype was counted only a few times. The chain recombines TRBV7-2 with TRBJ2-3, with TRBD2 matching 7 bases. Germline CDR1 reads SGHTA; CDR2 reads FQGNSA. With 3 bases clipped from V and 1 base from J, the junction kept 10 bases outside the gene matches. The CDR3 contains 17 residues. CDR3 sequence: CASSFAGGGGGTDTQYF. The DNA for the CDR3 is TGTGCCAGCAGCTTCGCCGGCGGCGGGGGAGGCACAGATACGCAGTATTTT.

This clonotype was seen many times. The CDR3 protein is CASSRQTGMNTEAFF. The CDR3 DNA follows: TGCGCCAGCAGCCGCCAGACAGGGATGAACACTGAAGCTTTCTTT. This chain uses TRBV4-1 with TRBJ1-1, with 7 bases lining up with TRBD1. Per the germline V gene, CDR1 is MGHRA and CDR2 is YSYEKL. J gave up 0 bases and V 4 bases, and 5 bases lay outside the gene matches. The CDR3 is 15 residues long.

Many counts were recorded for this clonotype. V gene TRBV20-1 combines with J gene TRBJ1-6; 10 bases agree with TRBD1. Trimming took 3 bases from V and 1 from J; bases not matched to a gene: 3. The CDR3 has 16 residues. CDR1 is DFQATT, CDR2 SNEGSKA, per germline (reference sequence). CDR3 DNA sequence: TGCAGTGCTAGTCGGACAGGGGGGTCCTATAATTCACCCCTCCACTTT. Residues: CSASRTGGSYNSPLHF.

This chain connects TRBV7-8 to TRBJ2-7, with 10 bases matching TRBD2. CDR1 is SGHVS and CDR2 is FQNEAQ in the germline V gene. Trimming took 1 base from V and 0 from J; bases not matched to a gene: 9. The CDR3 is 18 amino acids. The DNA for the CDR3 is TGTGCCAGCAGCTTAGAATCTAGCGGGGGCTCCAGCTCCTACGAGCAGTACTTC. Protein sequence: CASSLESSGGSSSYEQYF.

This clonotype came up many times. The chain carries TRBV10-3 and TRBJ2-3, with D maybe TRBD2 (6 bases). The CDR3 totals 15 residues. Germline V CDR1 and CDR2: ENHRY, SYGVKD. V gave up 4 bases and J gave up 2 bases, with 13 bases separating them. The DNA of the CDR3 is TGTGCCATCAGTGCGGGGGACGGAGCCACAGATACGCAGTATTTT. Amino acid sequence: CAISAGDGATDTQYF.

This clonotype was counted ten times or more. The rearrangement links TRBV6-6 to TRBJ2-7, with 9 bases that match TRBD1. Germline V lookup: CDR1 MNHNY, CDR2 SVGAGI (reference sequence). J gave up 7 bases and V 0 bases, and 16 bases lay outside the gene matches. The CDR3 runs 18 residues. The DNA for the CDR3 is TGTGCCAGCAGTTACTCCGGGGACAGGGCCCGACCCCCTCTTGAGCAGTACTTC. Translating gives CASSYSGDRARPPLEQYF.

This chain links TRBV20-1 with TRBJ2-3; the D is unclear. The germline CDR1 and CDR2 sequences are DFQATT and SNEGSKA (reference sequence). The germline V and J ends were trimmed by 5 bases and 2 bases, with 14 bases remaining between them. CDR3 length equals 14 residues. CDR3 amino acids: CSAGGPFPTDTQYF. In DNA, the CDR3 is TGCAGTGCTGGTGGCCCCTTCCCCACAGATACGCAGTATTTT.

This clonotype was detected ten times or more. The CDR3 is CASSWNDEQFF. In DNA form, the CDR3 reads TGTGCCAGCAGCTGGAATGATGAGCAGTTCTTC. The chain couples TRBV7-9 to TRBJ2-1; D is unresolved. The CDR3 consists of 11 residues. From germline, CDR1 is SEHNR and CDR2 FQNEAQ (reference sequence). Trimming removed 4 bases at V and 8 bases at J, with 6 bases between.